These T cell receptor beta chains were read from a single sample in a study of T cell clones after liver transplantation. Sequenced by immunoSEQ multiplex PCR; TCRdb stores in-frame clones only, minus some. The repertoire consists of around 70,000 clones, with over 90% occurring once and the leading ten covering less than 1%. Sample: CD4+ T cells from blood, taken approximately 25 months after liver transplant. The receptors stem from a human patient who received a liver transplant. Some T cells may possibly be graft donor cells. CDR3s include the opening cysteine and the closing phenylalanine or tryptophan. A D gene is named only where the DNA matches it firmly. Some rows mark clone size as missing; the rest say once, few, many or name a class of expanded clone.

abundance	d_gene	v_gene	j_gene	len	CDR3aa	CDR3nt
.	.	TRBV19	TRBJ1-5	15	CASNSGGYSNQPQHF	TGTGCCAGTAACAGCGGGGGCTATAGCAATCAGCCCCAGCATTTT
once	.	TRBV6-4	TRBJ1-5	13	CASSREGNQPQHF	TGTGCCAGCAGCCGGGAGGGCAATCAGCCCCAGCATTTT
few	TRBD1	TRBV19	TRBJ1-1	14	CASIRTGMNTEAFF	TGTGCCAGTATTAGGACAGGTATGAACACTGAAGCTTTCTTT
.	TRBD2	TRBV10-3	TRBJ2-3	16	CAISESVSGIADTQYF	TGTGCCATCAGTGAGTCAGTGAGCGGGATTGCAGATACGCAGTATTTT
.	.	TRBV28	TRBJ1-3	16	CASSLLHAVSGNTIYF	TGTGCCAGCAGTTTATTACACGCTGTCTCTGGAAACACCATATATTTT
once	.	TRBV4-2	TRBJ2-6	16	CASSPLSGSGANVLTF	TGTGCCAGCAGCCCTCTCTCTGGCTCTGGGGCCAACGTCCTGACTTTC
.	TRBD2	TRBV18	TRBJ2-3	15	CASSRTSGRTDTQYF	TGTGCCAGCTCACGGACTAGCGGTCGCACAGATACGCAGTATTTT
.	TRBD2	TRBV29-1	TRBJ2-3	16	CSVGGLAGGARNTQYF	TGCAGCGTTGGGGGACTAGCGGGAGGGGCCCGAAATACGCAGTATTTT
.	TRBD1	TRBV7-7	TRBJ2-1	13	CASSTQGNNEQFF	TGTGCTAGCAGCACACAGGGGAACAATGAGCAGTTCTTC
.	.	TRBV19	TRBJ1-4	15	CASKLGMGSREKLFF	TGTGCCAGTAAATTGGGTATGGGGTCTCGAGAAAAACTGTTTTTT
.	.	TRBV11-3	TRBJ2-5	14	CASSLVRDSETQYF	TGTGCCAGCAGCTTAGTAAGGGATTCGGAGACCCAGTACTTC
few	TRBD2	TRBV29-1	TRBJ2-1	15	CSAGGTRRSYNEQFF	TGCAGCGCGGGCGGGACTAGACGCTCCTACAATGAGCAGTTCTTC
.	.	TRBV11-1	TRBJ1-3	13	CASSLLRGNTIYF	TGTGCCAGCAGCTTACTACGAGGAAACACCATATATTTT
.	.	TRBV6-6	TRBJ1-3	15	CASSPTRLSGNTIYF	TGTGCCAGCAGCCCAACGCGTCTTTCTGGAAACACCATATATTTT
.	.	TRBV7-3	TRBJ2-1	11	CASSFSDEQFF	TGTGCCAGCAGCTTTTCTGATGAGCAGTTCTTC
.	TRBD2	TRBV25-1	TRBJ2-1	18	CASSELRASASGDNEQFF	TGTGCCAGCAGTGAATTACGGGCCTCGGCTAGCGGGGACAATGAGCAGTTCTTC
.	TRBD2	TRBV5-5	TRBJ2-7	18	CASSPLGSASGQSYEQYF	TGTGCCAGCAGCCCCCTGGGGTCGGCTAGCGGGCAATCCTACGAGCAGTACTTC
.	TRBD2	TRBV2	TRBJ2-1	15	CASRLAGVAYNEQFF	TGTGCCAGCAGATTAGCGGGAGTCGCCTACAATGAGCAGTTCTTC
.	.	TRBV11-2	TRBJ1-2	13	CASSLLGDYGYTF	TGTGCCAGCAGCTTACTCGGGGACTATGGCTACACCTTC
.	TRBD1	TRBV4-2	TRBJ2-7	16	CASSQGLGTGGSEQYF	TGTGCCAGCAGCCAAGGACTCGGGACAGGGGGCAGCGAGCAGTACTTC
.	.	TRBV5-4	TRBJ2-1	15	CASSSISRPYNEQFF	TGTGCCAGCAGCTCCATAAGTAGACCCTACAATGAGCAGTTCTTC
.	.	TRBV21-1	TRBJ2-1	17	CASSKPRTSALPLEQFF	TGTGCCAGCAGCAAACCCCGGACTAGCGCTCTTCCCCTTGAGCAGTTCTTC
.	.	TRBV9	TRBJ2-1	13	CASSVAGREEQFF	TGTGCCAGCAGCGTAGCCGGACGCGAGGAGCAGTTCTTC
.	.	TRBV4-3	TRBJ1-3	14	CASSHGSSGNTIYF	TGCGCCAGCAGCCACGGGAGCTCTGGAAACACCATATATTTT